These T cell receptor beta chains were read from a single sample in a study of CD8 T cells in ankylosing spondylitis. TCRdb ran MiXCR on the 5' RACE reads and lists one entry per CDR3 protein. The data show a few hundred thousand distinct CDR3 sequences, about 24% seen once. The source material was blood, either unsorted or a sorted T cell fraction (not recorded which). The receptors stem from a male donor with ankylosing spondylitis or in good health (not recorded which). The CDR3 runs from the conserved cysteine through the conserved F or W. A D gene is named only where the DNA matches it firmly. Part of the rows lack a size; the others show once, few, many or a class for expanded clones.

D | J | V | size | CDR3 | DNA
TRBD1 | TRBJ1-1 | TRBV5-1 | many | CASSLQQGASEAFF | TGCGCCAGCAGCTTACAACAGGGGGCTTCTGAAGCTTTCTTT
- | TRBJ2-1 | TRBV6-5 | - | CASRQEPSGFGDEQFF | TGTGCCAGCAGACAGGAACCTTCTGGGTTCGGCGATGAGCAGTTCTTC
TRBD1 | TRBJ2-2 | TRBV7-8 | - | CASTIPRTGVSGELFF | TGTGCCAGCACCATCCCCCGGACAGGGGTGTCCGGGGAGCTGTTTTTT
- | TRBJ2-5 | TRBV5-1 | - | CASSLRAGLPQETQYF | TGCGCCAGCAGCTTGAGGGCAGGGCTCCCCCAAGAGACCCAGTACTTC
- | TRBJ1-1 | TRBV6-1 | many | CASSGGIPTEAFF | TGTGCCAGCAGTGGAGGGATTCCAACTGAAGCTTTCTTT
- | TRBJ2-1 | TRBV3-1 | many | CASSPLGTNNEQFF | TGTGCCAGCAGCCCCCTCGGGACCAACAATGAGCAGTTCTTC
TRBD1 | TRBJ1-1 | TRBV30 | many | CAWTRTGINTEAFF | TGTGCCTGGACCAGGACAGGGATTAACACTGAAGCTTTCTTT
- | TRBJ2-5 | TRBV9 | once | CASSAPSAETQYF | TGTGCCAGCAGCGCCCCCTCCGCAGAGACCCAGTACTTC
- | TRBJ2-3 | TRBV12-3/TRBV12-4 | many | CASSLNIGDTQYF | TGTGCCAGCAGTCTTAACATAGGAGATACGCAGTATTTT
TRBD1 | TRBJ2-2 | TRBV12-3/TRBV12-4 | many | CASRTGLRRTGELFF | TGTGCCAGCAGGACAGGGCTCCGCCGGACCGGGGAGCTGTTTTTT
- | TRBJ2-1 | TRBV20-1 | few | CSARRGWGSYNEQFF | TGCAGTGCTAGAAGAGGGTGGGGCTCCTACAATGAGCAGTTCTTC
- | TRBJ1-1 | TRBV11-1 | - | CASSLAAQNTEAFF | TGTGCCAGCAGCTTGGCGGCCCAGAACACTGAAGCTTTCTTT
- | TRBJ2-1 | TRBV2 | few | CASISQGSYNEQFF | TGTGCCAGCATTTCACAGGGATCCTACAATGAGCAGTTCTTC
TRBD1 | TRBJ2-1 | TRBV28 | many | CASSGQGVTSYNEQFF | TGTGCCAGCAGTGGACAGGGGGTTACCTCCTACAATGAGCAGTTCTTC
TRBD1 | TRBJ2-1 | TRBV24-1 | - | CATSDLSDRGNEQFF | TGTGCCACCAGTGATTTAAGCGACAGGGGAAATGAGCAGTTCTTC
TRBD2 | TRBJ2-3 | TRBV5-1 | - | CASSDPSGGASDTQYF | TGCGCCAGCAGCGACCCTAGCGGGGGGGCCTCAGATACGCAGTATTTT
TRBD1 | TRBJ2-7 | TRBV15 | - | CATSRVDRGLYEQYF | TGTGCCACCAGCAGAGTGGACAGGGGGCTATACGAGCAGTACTTC
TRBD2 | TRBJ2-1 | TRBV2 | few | CASSGLAYNEQFF | TGTGCCAGCAGTGGACTAGCGTACAATGAGCAGTTCTTC
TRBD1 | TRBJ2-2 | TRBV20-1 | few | CSASSPDRAGTGELFF | TGCAGTGCGAGTTCACCGGACAGGGCTGGGACCGGGGAGCTGTTTTTT
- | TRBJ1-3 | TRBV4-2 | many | CASSLSAGNTIYF | TGTGCCAGCAGCCTCTCGGCGGGAAACACCATATATTTT
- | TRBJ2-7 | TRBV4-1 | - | CASSQKPAAVNPGEQYF | TGCGCCAGCAGCCAAAAGCCCGCTGCCGTTAACCCGGGGGAGCAGTACTTC
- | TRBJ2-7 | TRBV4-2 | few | CASSQSAAGGEATEQYF | TGTGCCAGCAGCCAATCCGCGGCAGGGGGGGAGGCTACTGAGCAGTACTTC
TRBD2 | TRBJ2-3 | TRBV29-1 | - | CSVISGGAGDTQYF | TGCAGCGTAATTAGCGGGGGGGCTGGTGATACGCAGTATTTT
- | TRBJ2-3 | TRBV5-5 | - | CASSPDPDTQYF | TGTGCCAGCAGCCCGGACCCAGATACGCAGTATTTT
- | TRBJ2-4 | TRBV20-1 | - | CSARGNVRENIQYF | TGCAGTGCTAGGGGGAATGTGAGGGAAAACATTCAGTACTTC
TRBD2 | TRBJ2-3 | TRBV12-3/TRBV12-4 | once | CASMWKRGRTDTQYF | TGTGCCAGCATGTGGAAGCGGGGGCGCACAGATACGCAGTATTTT
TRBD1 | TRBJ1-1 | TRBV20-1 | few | CSARATGGMNTEAFF | TGCAGTGCTAGGGCGACAGGGGGCATGAACACTGAAGCTTTCTTT
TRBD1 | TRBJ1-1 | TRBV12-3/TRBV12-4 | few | CASSRQGNTEAFF | TGTGCCAGCAGTCGACAGGGGAACACTGAAGCTTTCTTT
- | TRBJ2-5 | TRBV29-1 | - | CSVEQGSQETQYF | TGCAGCGTTGAACAGGGCAGCCAAGAGACCCAGTACTTC
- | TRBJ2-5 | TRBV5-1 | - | CASSLKDQETQYF | TGCGCCAGCAGCTTAAAGGATCAAGAGACCCAGTACTTC
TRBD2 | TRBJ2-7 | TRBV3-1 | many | CASSHPAGGSYEQYF | TGTGCCAGCAGCCACCCGGCGGGGGGATCCTACGAGCAGTACTTC
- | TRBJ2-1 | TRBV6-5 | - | CASSYSAWYYNEQFF | TGTGCCAGCAGTTACTCGGCTTGGTATTACAATGAGCAGTTCTTC
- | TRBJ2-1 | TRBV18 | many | CASSPDGFSYNEQFF | TGTGCCAGCTCACCGGACGGGTTCTCCTACAATGAGCAGTTCTTC
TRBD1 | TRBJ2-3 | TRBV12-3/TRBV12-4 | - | CASSSGSAGGITDTQYF | TGTGCCAGCAGTTCAGGTTCGGCAGGGGGAATAACAGATACGCAGTATTTT
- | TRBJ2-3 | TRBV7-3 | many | CASSLDLEDTQYF | TGTGCCAGCAGCTTAGATTTAGAAGATACGCAGTATTTT
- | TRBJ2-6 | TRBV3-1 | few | CASSPRDGANVLTF | TGTGCCAGCAGCCCCCGGGATGGGGCCAACGTCCTGACTTTC
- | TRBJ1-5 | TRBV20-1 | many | CSARGTGFRNQPQHF | TGCAGTGCTAGGGGAACAGGCTTCCGGAATCAGCCCCAGCATTTT
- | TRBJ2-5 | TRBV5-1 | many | CASRTGSPQETQYF | TGCGCCAGCAGAACAGGGTCGCCACAAGAGACCCAGTACTTC
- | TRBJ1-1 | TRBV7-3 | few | CASSKDPMNTEAFF | TGTGCCAGCAGCAAGGACCCGATGAACACTGAAGCTTTCTTT
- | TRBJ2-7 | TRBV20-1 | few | CSAREGQQIGNF | TGCAGTGCTAGAGAGGGGCAGCAGATCGGGAACTTC
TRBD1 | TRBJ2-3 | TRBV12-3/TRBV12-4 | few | CASAGDRGADTQYF | TGTGCCAGCGCTGGGGACAGGGGAGCAGATACGCAGTATTTT
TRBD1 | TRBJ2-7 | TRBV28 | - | CASSLVMGQHYEQYF | TGTGCCAGCAGCTTGGTCATGGGACAGCACTACGAGCAGTACTTC
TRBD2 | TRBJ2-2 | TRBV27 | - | CASWTSGGLNTGELFF | TGTGCCAGTTGGACTAGCGGGGGACTGAACACCGGGGAGCTGTTTTTT
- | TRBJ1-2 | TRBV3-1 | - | CASSQAQGSYYGYTF | TGTGCCAGCAGCCAAGCCCAGGGTTCGTACTATGGCTACACCTTC
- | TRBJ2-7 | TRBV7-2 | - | CASRARINSYEQYF | TGTGCCAGCAGAGCTAGGATCAACTCCTACGAGCAGTACTTC
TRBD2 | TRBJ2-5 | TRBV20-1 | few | CSANLAGGAETQYF | TGCAGTGCTAACCTTGCGGGGGGCGCGGAGACCCAGTACTTC
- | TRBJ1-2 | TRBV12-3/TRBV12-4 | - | CASGTGLGGYTF | TGTGCCAGCGGAACAGGGCTGGGCGGCTACACCTTC
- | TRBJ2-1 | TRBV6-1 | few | CASTPGHGYNEQFF | TGTGCCAGCACCCCGGGACATGGCTACAATGAGCAGTTCTTC